The rows below give T cell receptor beta chains drawn from one sample of a study of T cells after yellow fever vaccination. Each CDR3 protein gets one entry after TCRdb re-called the 5' RACE reads with MiXCR. The sample has some 500,000 distinct CDR3 sequences; roughly 13% are singletons. The sequencing used PBMCs, collected on the day of the yellow fever booster vaccination. These receptors came from a man younger than 40 who received the YFV17D yellow fever vaccine. Both conserved end residues are part of each CDR3. D genes are given only for firm matches. A clone size is listed for some rows: how often the clone was seen (once, few, many), or a class if it is expanded.

TRBV20-1,TRBD2,NA,TRBJ2-7,CSASLGLGGVEQYF,TGCAGTGCTAGTCTGGGACTAGGAGGTGTGGAGCAGTACTTC
TRBV28,TRBD2,few,TRBJ2-7,CASSFRTSGADEQYF,TGTGCCAGCAGTTTCAGGACTAGCGGAGCGGACGAGCAGTACTTC
TRBV6-2/TRBV6-3,NA,few,TRBJ2-3,CASTGRTTDTQYF,TGTGCCAGCACGGGACGTACCACAGATACGCAGTATTTT
TRBV15,NA,NA,TRBJ2-2,CATSNSITGELFF,TGTGCCACCAGCAACTCCATAACCGGGGAGCTGTTTTTT
TRBV20-1,NA,few,TRBJ2-5,CSARRRAQETQYF,TGCAGTGCTAGACGGCGGGCCCAAGAGACCCAGTACTTC
TRBV7-3,NA,few,TRBJ2-3,CASSPIGADTQYF,TGTGCCAGCAGCCCAATTGGGGCAGATACGCAGTATTTT
TRBV6-2/TRBV6-3,TRBD1,few,TRBJ2-5,CASRTGKETQYF,TGTGCCAGCAGGACAGGGAAGGAGACCCAGTACTTC
TRBV7-2,TRBD1,NA,TRBJ2-1,CASSLQGADYEQFF,TGTGCCAGCAGCTTACAGGGGGCAGACTATGAGCAGTTCTTC
TRBV30,NA,few,TRBJ2-5,CAWSNGLIETQYF,TGTGCCTGGAGTAACGGACTGATAGAGACCCAGTACTTC
TRBV7-2,NA,NA,TRBJ2-5,CASSLLRGPSETQYF,TGTGCCAGCAGCCTACTACGAGGGCCTTCAGAGACCCAGTACTTC
TRBV4-3,TRBD1,few,TRBJ2-2,CASSQEPQGRLTGELFF,TGCGCCAGCAGCCAAGAACCACAGGGGCGTCTCACCGGGGAGCTGTTTTTT
TRBV27,NA,NA,TRBJ2-4,CASSGGYKNIQYF,TGTGCCAGTTCAGGAGGGTACAAAAACATTCAGTACTTC
TRBV10-3,NA,many,TRBJ1-5,CAISSAGGRNQPQHF,TGTGCCATCAGCTCCGCCGGGGGTCGGAATCAGCCCCAGCATTTT
TRBV3-1,TRBD2,NA,TRBJ2-5,CASNVRKRGQETQYF,TGTGCCAGCAACGTTCGTAAGCGGGGCCAAGAGACCCAGTACTTC
TRBV6-2/TRBV6-3,TRBD2,few,TRBJ2-4,CASTIAGRNIQYF,TGTGCCAGCACTATAGCGGGAAGAAACATTCAGTACTTC
TRBV28,NA,few,TRBJ2-3,CASGWGTDTQYF,TGTGCCAGCGGCTGGGGCACAGATACGCAGTATTTT
TRBV5-5,NA,NA,TRBJ2-1,CASTRPGHTHEQFF,TGTGCCAGCACCAGGCCGGGACATACACATGAGCAGTTCTTC
TRBV7-6,NA,many,TRBJ2-5,CASSTQAGQETQYF,TGTGCCAGCAGCACTCAGGCTGGCCAAGAGACCCAGTACTTC
TRBV4-2,NA,NA,TRBJ1-2,CASSQDMGDGYTF,TGTGCCAGCAGCCAAGACATGGGGGATGGCTACACCTTC
TRBV15,NA,few,TRBJ2-5,CATSTRQAQETQYF,TGTGCCACCAGCACCCGACAGGCCCAAGAGACCCAGTACTTC
TRBV11-2,TRBD1,many,TRBJ2-3,CASNPGGAGTDTQYF,TGTGCCAGCAACCCAGGGGGTGCCGGCACAGATACGCAGTATTTT
TRBV7-2,TRBD2,NA,TRBJ2-3,CASTPSGRDTQYF,TGTGCCAGCACCCCTAGCGGGAGAGATACGCAGTATTTT
TRBV6-5,TRBD1,NA,TRBJ1-5,CASSTGTGGGGPQHF,TGTGCCAGCAGTACGGGGACAGGGGGCGGTGGGCCCCAGCATTTT
TRBV12-3/TRBV12-4,NA,many,TRBJ2-1,CASSQPGAPYNEQFF,TGTGCCAGCAGTCAACCAGGGGCCCCCTACAATGAGCAGTTCTTC
TRBV12-3/TRBV12-4,TRBD2,few,TRBJ2-1,CASSTRVAGVEQFF,TGTGCCAGCAGTACCCGGGTAGCGGGAGTTGAGCAGTTCTTC
TRBV28,NA,few,TRBJ2-7,CASIQLGAYEQYF,TGTGCCAGTATACAGTTAGGGGCGTACGAGCAGTACTTC
TRBV20-1,TRBD2,NA,TRBJ2-1,CSARVSPAGGPVRNEQFF,TGCAGTGCTAGAGTTAGTCCAGCGGGAGGTCCCGTTCGCAATGAGCAGTTCTTC
TRBV12-3/TRBV12-4,NA,NA,TRBJ2-3,CASSLGADIGTDTQYF,TGTGCCAGCAGTTTAGGAGCGGACATTGGCACAGATACGCAGTATTTT
TRBV3-1,NA,NA,TRBJ2-7,CASSQDRSIAGRDSEQYF,TGTGCCAGCAGCCAAGATAGATCTATAGCAGGGCGGGACTCCGAGCAGTACTTC
TRBV18,TRBD2,many,TRBJ2-3,CASSLNLAADTQYF,TGTGCCAGCTCACTGAACCTAGCGGCAGATACGCAGTATTTT
TRBV5-4,NA,few,TRBJ2-1,CASSFSSSEEQFF,TGTGCCAGCAGCTTTAGCAGTAGCGAAGAGCAGTTCTTC
TRBV2,NA,NA,TRBJ2-1,CASSERGPFDEQFF,TGTGCCAGCAGTGAACGGGGCCCATTTGATGAGCAGTTCTTC
TRBV5-1,NA,NA,TRBJ2-3,CASSSGYLTDTQYF,TGCGCCAGCAGCTCGGGGTACCTCACAGATACGCAGTATTTT
TRBV28,NA,NA,TRBJ2-2,CASQTGLSTWGELFF,TGTGCCAGCCAGACGGGACTGAGTACCTGGGGGGAGCTGTTTTTT
TRBV7-9,TRBD1,few,TRBJ2-1,CASSLSGTVYNEQFF,TGTGCCAGCAGTTTATCCGGGACAGTCTACAATGAGCAGTTCTTC
TRBV20-1,TRBD1,few,TRBJ2-7,CSARGTGGLASYEQYF,TGCAGTGCTAGAGGCACAGGGGGCTTAGCTTCCTACGAGCAGTACTTC
TRBV5-6,TRBD2,NA,TRBJ2-7,CASSSLSGSTYEQYF,TGTGCCAGCAGCTCACTTAGCGGGAGCACGTACGAGCAGTACTTC
TRBV5-4,TRBD2,few,TRBJ2-1,CASSLGRESLFF,TGTGCCAGCAGCTTAGGGCGGGAGTCCTTGTTCTTC
TRBV29-1,NA,NA,TRBJ1-3,CSVEQVSISGNTIYF,TGCAGCGTTGAACAGGTTTCTATCTCTGGAAACACCATATATTTT
TRBV7-9,NA,few,TRBJ1-1,CASSLREPPNTEAFF,TGTGCCAGCAGCTTAAGGGAACCACCGAACACTGAAGCTTTCTTT
TRBV20-1,NA,few,TRBJ2-5,CSAREWGTRETQYF,TGCAGTGCTAGAGAATGGGGGACTCGTGAGACCCAGTACTTC
TRBV10-1,NA,NA,TRBJ2-1,CASSVTTYNEQFF,TGCGCCAGCAGCGTGACAACCTACAATGAGCAGTTCTTC
TRBV13,TRBD2,few,TRBJ2-1,CASSGGTSGSRNEQFF,TGTGCCAGCAGCGGGGGCACTAGCGGGAGTCGCAATGAGCAGTTCTTC
TRBV20-1,NA,few,TRBJ2-5,CSAPLWTRQETQYF,TGCAGTGCCCCTTTGTGGACAAGGCAAGAGACCCAGTACTTC
TRBV7-2,NA,few,TRBJ2-7,CASSQDYGYEQYF,TGTGCCAGCAGCCAAGATTACGGGTACGAGCAGTACTTC
TRBV29-1,TRBD2,few,TRBJ2-3,CSVEDGEGTQYF,TGCAGCGTTGAAGACGGGGAGGGCACGCAGTATTTT
TRBV5-1,TRBD1,few,TRBJ2-1,CASSSETGIVDEQFF,TGCGCCAGCAGCTCCGAGACAGGGATAGTCGATGAGCAGTTCTTC
TRBV12-3/TRBV12-4,TRBD2,NA,TRBJ2-5,CASTVGTSGRGETQYF,TGTGCCAGCACGGTGGGGACTAGCGGGCGGGGGGAGACCCAGTACTTC